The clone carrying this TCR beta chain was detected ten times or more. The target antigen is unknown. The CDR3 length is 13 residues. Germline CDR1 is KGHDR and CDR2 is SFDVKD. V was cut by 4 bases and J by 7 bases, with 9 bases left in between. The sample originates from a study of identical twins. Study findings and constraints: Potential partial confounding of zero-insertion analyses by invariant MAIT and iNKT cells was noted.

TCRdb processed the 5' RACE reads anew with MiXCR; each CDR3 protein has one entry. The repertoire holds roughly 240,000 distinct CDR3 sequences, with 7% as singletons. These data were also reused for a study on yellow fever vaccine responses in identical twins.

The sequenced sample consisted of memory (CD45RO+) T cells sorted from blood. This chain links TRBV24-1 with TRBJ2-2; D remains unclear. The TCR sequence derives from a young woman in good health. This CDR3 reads CATSDPLLGELFF. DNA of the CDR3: TGTGCCACCAGTGACCCTTTACTCGGGGAGCTGTTTTTT.